The clone carrying this T cell receptor beta chain was observed many times. The antigen remains unidentified. Germline V gives CDR1 MNHEY, CDR2 SMNVEV (reference sequence). V was shortened by 4 bases and J by 9 bases, with 13 bases between the two germline ends. The CDR3 has 13 residues. This sample is drawn from a study of response to subunit inactivated influenza vaccine. Study-wide findings and caveats: A suggestion made by the authors is that each seasonal influenza vaccination recruits few new T cells.

Via MiXCR, TCRdb re-called the RT-PCR reads, giving one row per CDR3 protein. Seen here are 550,000 to 650,000 distinct CDR3 sequences, about 12% observed once, and the top ten hold 9.5% to 13%. The chain has TRBV27 and TRBJ2-1; D gene uncertain. The receptor was isolated from a man aged 45-60 years who received an inactivated influenza vaccine. The sample here was PBMCs from blood, taken on the day of vaccination. CDR3 sequence reads: CASSYTALGEQFF. The CDR3 DNA follows: TGTGCCAGCAGTTATACTGCCTTGGGTGAGCAGTTCTTC.